Given below is one T cell receptor (beta chain) in context. CDR3 length equals 11 residues. Germline CDR1 ENHRY, CDR2 SYGVKD. J gave up 12 bases and V 9 bases, and 5 bases lay outside the gene matches. This sample stems from a study of blood T cell repertoires in COVID-19. Whole-study context: The United States, Italy and Spain supplied acute and convalescent COVID-19 samples.

TCRdb's copy holds only in-frame clones and misses some; the assay was immunoSEQ multiplex PCR. The sample consists of about 44,000 clones, around 84% of them appearing once. The V call is TRBV10-3, the J call TRBJ1-6, with 7 bases that match TRBD1. The sample consisted of peripheral blood. The TCR comes from a human donor in a cohort sampled during active COVID-19. CDR3 protein: CAIQGVLPLHF. CDR3 DNA: TGTGCCATTCAGGGGGTGTTACCCCTCCACTTT.